The 28 T cell receptor beta chains in this list originate from one sample, sequenced in a study of cytomegalovirus exposure and HLA in healthy donors. It was with 60 Vbeta and 13 Jbeta primers that the PCR ran. The repertoire was sequenced with immunoSEQ multiplex PCR; TCRdb's copy has only in-frame clones and lacks some. The sample includes around 65,000 clones, 55% to 75% of them seen just once. The sample was PBMCs. These receptors were obtained from a man in his forties in good health and CMV-seropositive.

There are a few counts of this clone. This chain connects TRBV4-2 to TRBJ1-1, with 7 bases that match TRBD1. Trimming took 4 bases from V and 13 from J; bases not matched to a gene: 6. This CDR3 spans 11 amino acids. Germline CDR1 is LGHNA and CDR2 is YNFKEQ. Written as DNA, the CDR3 is TGTGCCAGCAGCCTTGACAGGGTGGGTTTCTTT. It encodes CASSLDRVGFF.

This chain uses TRBV7-3 with TRBJ2-2, with TRBD2 matching 9 bases. Germline trimming cut 3 bases from V and 4 bases from J; bases unmatched to any gene: 6. The CDR3 is made up of 16 amino acids. Germline assignment: CDR1 SGHTA and CDR2 FQGTGA. The chain's CDR3 is CASSLGASGTTGELFF. CDR3 in DNA: TGTGCCAGCAGCTTGGGGGCTAGCGGGACCACCGGGGAGCTGTTTTTT.

This chain connects TRBV2 to TRBJ2-7, with D maybe TRBD1 (6 bases). Per germline, CDR1 SNHLY and CDR2 FYNNEI. The CDR3 is 14 amino acids. V was cut by 11 bases and J by 0 bases, with 17 bases left in between. CDR3 sequence reads: CASKTGPSSYEQYF. CDR3 in DNA: TGTGCCTCAAAGACAGGACCCAGCTCCTACGAGCAGTACTTC.

The chain couples TRBV9 to TRBJ1-1, with a tentative D call TRBD1 (6 bases). Trimming shortened V by 0 bases and J by 5 bases, and 11 bases separated the two germline ends. Germline V gene lookup returns CDR1 SGDLS and CDR2 YYNGEE. The CDR3 spans 14 residues. CDR3 coding DNA: TGTGCCAGCAGCGTAGAAATAGGGACAACTGAAGCTTTCTTT. Protein: CASSVEIGTTEAFF.

This clone showed up just once. The chain carries TRBV19 and TRBJ2-7; 8 bases match TRBD2. The CDR3 loop spans 14 amino acids. Germline CDR1 LNHDA, CDR2 SQIVND (reference sequence). The V segment lost 3 bases and the J segment 2 bases; nucleotides outside the gene matches: 3. CDR3 nucleotide sequence: TGTGCCAGTAGTATCAGCGGGGGTGCCTACGAGCAGTACTTC. Its protein product is CASSISGGAYEQYF. Combining the CDR3 with reference TRBV19 and TRBJ2-7 gives the whole variable domain DGGITQSPKYLFRKEGQNVTLSCEQNLNHDAMYWYRQDPGQGLRLIYYSQIVNDFQKGDIAEGYSVSREKKESFPLTVTSAQKNPTAFYLCASSISGGAYEQYFGPGTRLTVT.

Only a few counts were recorded for this clone. The chain recombines TRBV5-6 with TRBJ1-5; D might be TRBD1 (5 bases). The CDR3 contains 14 residues. Germline assignment: CDR1 SGHDT and CDR2 YYEEEE. V lost 4 bases and J 12 bases, leaving 20 bases between the germline ends. The CDR3 DNA sequence: TGTGCCAGCAGCCGTGGGTTCCTACAGGAGAACCAGCATTTT. Amino acids: CASSRGFLQENQHF. The variable domain in full, with the rest retrieved from reference TRBV5-6 and TRBJ1-5, is DAGVTQSPTHLIKTRGQQVTLRCSPKSGHDTVSWYQQALGQGPQFIFQYYEEEERQRGNFPDRFSGHQFPNYSSELNVNALLLGDSALYLCASSRGFLQENQHFGDGTRLSIL.

The rearrangement links TRBV19 to TRBJ2-1, with D uncertain. Between the trimmed V and J ends, which lost 6 bases and 0 bases, there was a span of 15 bases. From germline, CDR1 is LNHDA and CDR2 SQIVND (reference sequence). The CDR3 extends over 16 amino acids. The CDR3 here is CASSRIEASSYNEQFF. Written as DNA, the CDR3 is TGTGCCAGTAGCCGCATAGAGGCCAGCTCCTACAATGAGCAGTTCTTC.

The rearrangement links TRBV7-9 to TRBJ2-5; 8 nucleotides line up with TRBD2. CDR1 and CDR2 from the germline V gene are SEHNR and FQNEAQ (reference sequence). This CDR3 spans 13 amino acids. V was clipped by 3 bases and J by 7 bases; unmatched bases: 4. CDR3 loop: CASSLSGGGTQYF. CDR3 nucleotides: TGTGCCAGCAGCTTGAGCGGGGGAGGGACCCAGTACTTC.

This chain joins TRBV9 and TRBJ2-7, with a weak D call TRBD1 (6 bases). In germline, CDR1 is SGDLS, CDR2 YYNGEE. There are 15 residues in the CDR3. With 4 bases removed from V and 3 bases from J, the gap between germline ends came to 17 bases. The CDR3 DNA reads as TGTGCCAGCAGCCTTAGGGACACCACCAACTACGAGCAGTACTTC. Translating gives CASSLRDTTNYEQYF.

Only one count was recorded for this clone. The V call is TRBV29-1, the J call TRBJ1-1, with TRBD1 matching over 7 bases. J was trimmed by 0 bases and V by 4 bases; bases with no gene match: 5. CDR1 and CDR2 (germline): SQVTM, ANQGSEA. This CDR3 comprises 14 residues. CDR3 loop: CSVGGGRLNTEAFF. The CDR3 DNA reads TGCAGCGTTGGAGGGGGCAGGCTGAACACTGAAGCTTTCTTT.

The gene calls are TRBV5-1 and TRBJ1-1; no firm D call. V gave up 4 bases and J gave up 1 base, with 14 bases separating them. This CDR3 spans 15 amino acids. Germline loops: CDR1 SGHRS, CDR2 YFSETQ. CDR3 DNA sequence: TGCGCCAGCAGCGTCCCCCAGGCAACGAACACTGAAGCTTTCTTT. Its protein is CASSVPQATNTEAFF. Complete variable domain (other parts from reference TRBV5-1 and TRBJ1-1): KAGVTQTPRYLIKTRGQQVTLSCSPISGHRSVSWYQQTPGQGLQFLFEYFSETQRNKGNFPGRFSGRQFSNSRSEMNVSTLELGDSALYLCASSVPQATNTEAFFGQGTRLTVV.

Regarding this clone: The junction departs from the called germline gene at one end, perhaps through a read error. This chain links TRBV7-7 with TRBJ2-1, with TRBD1 matching 7 bases. This CDR3 is 15 amino acids long. Germline V CDR1 and CDR2: SSHAT, FNYEAQ (reference sequence). CDR3 in DNA: TGTGCTAGCAGCTTAGGGCAGGGGGAGTGGAATGAGCAGTTCTTC. It is translated as CASSLGQGEWNEQFF.

This chain uses TRBV5-1 with TRBJ2-1, with 10 bases aligning to TRBD1. There are 15 residues in the CDR3. Per the germline V gene, CDR1 is SGHRS and CDR2 is YFSETQ. J was trimmed by 7 bases and V by 0 bases; bases with no gene match: 4. The CDR3 region is CASSLEGTGENEQFF. The DNA for the CDR3 is TGCGCCAGCAGCTTGGAAGGGACAGGGGAAAATGAGCAGTTCTTC.

This clone was detected only once. The chain has TRBV4-3 and TRBJ2-3; D possibly corresponds to TRBD2 (6 bases). Per germline, CDR1 LGHNA and CDR2 YSLEER. V was pared by 5 bases and J by 1 base, with 16 bases between. The CDR3 length is 16 residues. The CDR3 protein is CASSERAGSGTDTQYF. The CDR3 region has the DNA TGCGCCAGCAGCGAGAGGGCGGGGTCTGGCACAGATACGCAGTATTTT.

This clone was seen at least ten times. The chain joins TRBV10-2 to TRBJ2-2; 8 nucleotides agree with TRBD2. There are 17 residues in the CDR3. Germline CDR1 reads WSHSY; CDR2 reads SAAADI. V dropped 0 bases and J dropped 3; count of bases not matched to a gene: 6. The chain's CDR3 is CASSESSGLGDTGELFF. In DNA form, the CDR3 reads TGCGCCAGCAGTGAGTCATCGGGACTAGGGGACACCGGGGAGCTGTTTTTT.

The rearrangement uses TRBV4-3 and TRBJ1-2; D unclear. CDR3 length: 14 residues. The germline gives CDR1 LGHNA, CDR2 YSLEER. Trimming took 0 bases from V and 7 from J, leaving 12 bases between them. In nucleotides, the CDR3 is TGCGCCAGCAGCCAAGATTCGGGAATCAGTGGCTACACCTTC. Amino acids: CASSQDSGISGYTF.

This clone came up a few times. The V and J genes are TRBV2 and TRBJ1-2; D gene unclear. The CDR3 totals 11 residues. V gave up 4 bases and J gave up 4 bases, with 4 bases separating them. The germline V gene has CDR1 SNHLY and CDR2 FYNNEI. The CDR3 region has the DNA TGTGCCAGCAGTGTCCGCTATGGCTACACCTTC. As protein: CASSVRYGYTF.

V gene TRBV30 combines with J gene TRBJ2-3, with TRBD2 matching over 8 bases. Germline values: CDR1 GTSNPN, CDR2 SVGIG (reference sequence). This CDR3 is 19 amino acids long. The junction had 22 bases not matched to a gene; V was cut back by 3 bases and J by 5 bases. In DNA, the CDR3 is TGTGCCTGGAGCGCCTTTCCGCCTGTGGCGGGGGGTTCCGAAGATACGCAGTATTTT. Its translation is CAWSAFPPVAGGSEDTQYF.

V gene TRBV6-1 combines with J gene TRBJ1-1; D perhaps matches TRBD1 (5 bases). The CDR3 has 14 residues. V was pared by 5 bases and J by 0 bases, with 10 bases between. CDR1 and CDR2 from the germline V gene are MNHNS and SASEGT. CDR3 coding DNA: TGTGCCAGCAGTCATCGGACACTGAACACTGAAGCTTTCTTT. Its translation is CASSHRTLNTEAFF.

V is TRBV18 and J is TRBJ1-5; D gene ambiguous. Germline lookup yields CDR1 KGHSH and CDR2 LQKENI. Trimming took 6 bases from V and 5 from J, leaving 17 bases between them. CDR3 size: 15 residues. The CDR3 region is CASSHREGQYQPQHF. The CDR3 DNA is TGTGCCAGCTCTCATAGGGAGGGTCAGTATCAGCCCCAGCATTTT.

The chain carries TRBV15 and TRBJ2-3, with 7 bases identical to TRBD2. The CDR3 contains 15 residues. V trimming: 1 base; J trimming: 3 bases; junction bases outside the gene matches: 4. Germline CDR1 reads LNHNV; CDR2 reads YYDKDF (reference sequence). DNA of the CDR3: TGTGCCACCAGCAGAGTGGGGGGGGAAACAGATACGCAGTATTTT. Protein: CATSRVGGETDTQYF.

The V gene is TRBV4-3, the J gene TRBJ2-5; 7 bases fit TRBD2. J gave up 4 bases and V 0 bases, and 5 bases lay outside the gene matches. CDR3 length equals 15 residues. Germline CDR1 reads LGHNA; CDR2 reads YSLEER. CDR3 protein: CASSQEAGRGETQYF. The CDR3 DNA is TGCGCCAGCAGCCAAGAAGCGGGAAGGGGAGAGACCCAGTACTTC.

This clone was seen ten or more times. V usage is TRBV6-1 and J usage is TRBJ2-7; D is possibly TRBD1 (5 bases). The CDR3 sequence is 15 residues long. Germline CDR1 MNHNS, CDR2 SASEGT. V was clipped by 7 bases and J by 3 bases, with 19 bases between them. CDR3: CASTLGVQVDYEQYF. The CDR3 DNA follows: TGTGCCAGCACCCTAGGGGTACAGGTGGACTACGAGCAGTACTTC.

This rearrangement joins TRBV6-5 to TRBJ2-7; 7 bases align to TRBD2. CDR1 and CDR2 (germline): MNHEY, SVGAGI. The junction had 8 bases not matched to a gene; V was cut back by 6 bases and J by 0 bases. The CDR3 consists of 15 residues. The CDR3 loop is CASRKNRDYSYEQYF. Here the CDR3 DNA reads TGTGCCAGCAGAAAGAACCGGGACTACTCCTACGAGCAGTACTTC.

V gene TRBV5-4 combines with J gene TRBJ2-1; 9 bases match TRBD2. Germline CDR1 is SGHNT and CDR2 is YYREEE (reference sequence). V lost 4 bases and J lost 2; bases outside the gene matches: 7. The CDR3 sequence is 16 residues long. For the CDR3, the DNA is TGTGCCAGCAGCCCGGGGACTAGCCGAACCTACAATGAGCAGTTCTTC. It yields the protein CASSPGTSRTYNEQFF.

This chain connects TRBV9 to TRBJ1-1; D may be TRBD1 (6 bases). Trimming cost V 7 bases and J 4 bases, with 14 bases left between them. CDR3 length: 13 residues. CDR1 is SGDLS, CDR2 YYNGEE, per germline. CDR3 amino acids: CASGRQDGTEAFF. The CDR3 DNA reads as TGTGCCAGCGGCCGACAGGACGGCACTGAAGCTTTCTTT.

J is TRBJ1-2 and V is TRBV15, with 7 bases matching TRBD1. This CDR3 has 14 amino acids. V shed 0 bases and J 3 bases; nucleotides not matched to a gene: 1. Germline V gene data show CDR1 as LNHNV and CDR2 as YYDKDF (reference sequence). The CDR3 loop is CATSRDGTDYGYTF. The CDR3 DNA follows: TGTGCCACCAGCAGAGACGGGACAGACTATGGCTACACCTTC.

This clone showed up just a few times. The chain employs TRBV19 and TRBJ1-2; 7 bases match TRBD1. This CDR3 is built from 16 residues. V lost 0 bases, J lost 3 bases, and 7 bases stayed unmatched. The germline gives CDR1 LNHDA, CDR2 SQIVND (reference sequence). In DNA form, the CDR3 reads TGTGCCAGTAGTATAGATAGAAGACAGGGTCACTATGGCTACACCTTC. As protein: CASSIDRRQGHYGYTF.